The present T cell receptor (beta chain) was sequenced within a study of control samples from healthy donors and cancer patients. Generated by immunoSEQ multiplex PCR, the TCRdb table keeps only in-frame clones and is missing some. This table has fewer than 200,000 clones, just over 95% appearing once. Trimming at V came to 7 bases and at J to 4 bases, leaving 6 bases not matched to a gene. Germline loops: CDR1 SNHLY, CDR2 FYNNEI. The CDR3 totals 14 residues. Sequences were obtained from blood. The V call is TRBV2, the J call TRBJ2-1, with TRBD2 matching over 8 bases. This clonotype was obtained from a woman aged 25 to 39 in good health. The CDR3 is CASNPTGGYNEQFF. The DNA for the CDR3 is TGTGCCAGCAACCCTACGGGGGGGTACAATGAGCAGTTCTTC.